This T cell receptor (beta chain) was observed in a study of T-cell memory formation after mild COVID-19 (dated by TCRdb to the early 2020s). With respect to the entire study: TCR sequence clusters from the two donors were found to be largely donor specific. In a couple of donors, T-cell clones that expanded and contracted after mild COVID-19 were followed by sequencing TCRalpha and TCRbeta repertoires longitudinally. Two young, previously healthy adult volunteers made up the cohort, one male and one female.

TCRdb names Illumina NovaSeq 6000 as the instrument used. cDNA libraries for TCRalpha and TCRbeta were prepared by 5'RACE using constant-segment primers, with sample barcodes and unique molecular identifiers added. Trizol reagent was used to extract RNA from every sample. Amplification of the libraries took two PCR steps, and the second step added a second sample barcode plus Illumina TruSeq adapters. Libraries were sequenced on an Illumina NovaSeq with 2 x 150 bp paired-end reads. In the paper's pipeline: Demultiplexing of reads and collapsing into UMI-guided consensus sequences were performed with migec v1.2.7. Using mixcr v2.1.11, UMI consensuses were aligned to TRA and TRB V and J templates and then assembled into clonotypes. A clonotype was counted as expanded or contracted only when both edgeR and NoisET called the clonotype significant, with the noise models trained on biological replicates. edgeR calls used a false discovery rate-adjusted p below 0.01 and a log2 fold-change threshold of 1. As an exploratory analysis of dynamics, max-normalized trajectories of the 1000 most abundant clonotypes were examined by PCA with hierarchical clustering. Separately sequenced CD4+ and CD8+ repertoires were used to assign the CD4 or CD8 phenotype of responding clones. Using fastp trimming at Q25 and MiXCR clonotype assembly, TCRdb reanalyzed the public sequencing data and kept in-frame beta chains. Rows with one shared CDR3 protein collapse into an entry with the most common genes and DNA. These V and J calls derive from TCRdb rather than the authors' analysis. This sample lists approximately 230,000 distinct CDR3 sequences; about 17% were detected once. The biggest ten clones account for 3.5% to 4% of the sample.

About this clonotype: The specificity of this receptor is unknown. No per-base quality is available; no much larger clone lies one base away.

The V and J ends are trimmed by 6 bases and 1 base, leaving 12 bases between them. CDR1 is given as DFQATT and CDR2 as SNEGSKA, both from the germline V gene (reference sequence). From cysteine to phenylalanine, the CDR3 is 13 amino acids long. Only CDR3 DNA is held: 39 bases, read in frame from base 1. The study at large found these results: Contracting CD4+ clones were located mainly in the CM and EM memory subsets, whereas CD8+ clones were found to be enriched in EMRA. SARS-CoV-2 specificity of the second-wave clones peaking on day 37 was not confirmed. Some responding clones were detected in pre-infection memory, which suggested that pre-existing cross-reactive memory T cells had joined the SARS-CoV-2 response. The study covered only two mild cases, and larger cohorts including severe cases with pre-infection samples were considered necessary. Clones that contracted from day 15 to 85 showed balanced CD4/CD8 phenotypes, whereas a second wave of clones that expanded from day 15 to 37 leaned towards CD4+.

PBMCs were isolated by Ficoll-Paque density gradient centrifugation. Specimen: PBMCs or a T cell subset sorted from them (not recorded which). The source is a young man who had mild COVID-19 (a few samples of this study predate the infection). The sample titles of this study are shuffled in the database, so cell type and time point are left out; the donor was told from shared clones. The V and J genes are TRBV20-1 and TRBJ1-1; the D gene assignment is ambiguous. The CDR3 protein: CSASILGNTEAFF. The sequence in DNA is TGCAGTGCCTCTATACTGGGGAACACTGAAGCTTTCTTT.